This TCR beta chain is from a study of blood T cell repertoires in COVID-19. Study context: Samples taken during acute and convalescent COVID-19 were collected in the United States, Italy and Spain.

The germline V gene encodes CDR1 MGHDK and CDR2 SYGVNS. The V segment lost 9 bases and the J segment 6 bases; nucleotides outside the gene matches: 10. This CDR3 spans 15 amino acids. The table came from immunoSEQ multiplex PCR; TCRdb's copy has only in-frame clones and leaves some out. Of roughly 250,000 clones listed, roughly 88% are singletons. The source material was peripheral blood. This clonotype was obtained from a woman in her twenties or thirties with acute or convalescent COVID-19. V is TRBV25-1 and J is TRBJ2-1; 11 bases line up with TRBD1. CDR3 DNA: TGTGCCAGTGCCTCCGTTGGACAGGGGGCCAATGAGCAGTTCTTC. It yields the protein CASASVGQGANEQFF.